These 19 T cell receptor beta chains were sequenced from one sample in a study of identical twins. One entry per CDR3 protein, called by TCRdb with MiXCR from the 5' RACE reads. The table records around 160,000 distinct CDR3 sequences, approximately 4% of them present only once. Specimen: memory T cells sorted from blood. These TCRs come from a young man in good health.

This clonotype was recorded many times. The CDR3 DNA reads TGTGCCATCAGCCCCTCTGCGGGAGCGAAAGATGAGCAGTTCTTC. Its protein is CAISPSAGAKDEQFF. The gene calls are TRBV10-3 and TRBJ2-1; 7 bases align to TRBD2. The germline V gene encodes CDR1 ENHRY and CDR2 SYGVKD. V gave up 6 bases and J gave up 8 bases; unmatched junction bases: 13. There are 15 residues in the CDR3.

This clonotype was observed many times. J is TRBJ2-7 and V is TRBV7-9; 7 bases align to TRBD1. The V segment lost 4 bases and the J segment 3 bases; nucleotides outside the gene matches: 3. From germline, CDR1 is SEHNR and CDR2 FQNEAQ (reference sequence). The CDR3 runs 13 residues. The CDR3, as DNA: TGTGCCAGCAGCTCGGCAGGGGGCTACGAGCAGTACGTC. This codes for CASSSAGGYEQYV.

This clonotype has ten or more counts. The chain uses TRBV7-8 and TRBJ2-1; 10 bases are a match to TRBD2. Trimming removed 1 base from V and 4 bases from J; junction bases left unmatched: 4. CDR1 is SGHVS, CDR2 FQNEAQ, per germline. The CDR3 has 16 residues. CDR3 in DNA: TGTGCCAGCAGCTTAGAAGCGGGAGGGTTATACAATGAGCAGTTCTTC. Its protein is CASSLEAGGLYNEQFF. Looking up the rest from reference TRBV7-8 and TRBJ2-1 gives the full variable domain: GAGVSQSPRYKVAKRGQDVALRCDPISGHVSLFWYQQALGQGPEFLTYFQNEAQLDKSGLPSDRFFAERPEGSVSTLKIQRTQQEDSAVYLCASSLEAGGLYNEQFFGPGTRLTVL.

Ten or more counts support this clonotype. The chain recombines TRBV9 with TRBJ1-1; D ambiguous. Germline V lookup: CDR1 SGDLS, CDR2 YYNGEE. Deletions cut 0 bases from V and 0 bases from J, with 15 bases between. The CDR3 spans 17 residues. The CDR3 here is CASSVDPPGNLNTEAFF. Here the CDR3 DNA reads TGTGCCAGCAGCGTAGATCCCCCGGGCAACTTGAACACTGAAGCTTTCTTT.

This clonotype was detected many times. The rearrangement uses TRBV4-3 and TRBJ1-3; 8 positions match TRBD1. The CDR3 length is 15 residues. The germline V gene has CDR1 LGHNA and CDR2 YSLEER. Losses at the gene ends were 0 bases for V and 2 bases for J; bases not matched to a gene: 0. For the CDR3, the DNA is TGCGCCAGCAGCCAAGAGGACAGGGCTGGAAACACCATATATTTT. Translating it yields CASSQEDRAGNTIYF.

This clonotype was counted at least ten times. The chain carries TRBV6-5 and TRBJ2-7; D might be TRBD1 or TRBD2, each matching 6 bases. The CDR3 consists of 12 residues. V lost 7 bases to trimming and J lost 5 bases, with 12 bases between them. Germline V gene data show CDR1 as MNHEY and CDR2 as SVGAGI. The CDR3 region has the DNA TGTGCCAGCACGGGGGCGCGCGACGAGCAGTACGTC. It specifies CASTGARDEQYV.

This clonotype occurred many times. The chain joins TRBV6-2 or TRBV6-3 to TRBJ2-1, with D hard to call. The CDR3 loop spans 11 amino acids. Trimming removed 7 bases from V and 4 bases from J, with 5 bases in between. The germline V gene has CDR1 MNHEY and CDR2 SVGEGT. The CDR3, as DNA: TGTGCCAGCAAGGAGTACAATGAGCAGTTCTTC. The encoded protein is CASKEYNEQFF.

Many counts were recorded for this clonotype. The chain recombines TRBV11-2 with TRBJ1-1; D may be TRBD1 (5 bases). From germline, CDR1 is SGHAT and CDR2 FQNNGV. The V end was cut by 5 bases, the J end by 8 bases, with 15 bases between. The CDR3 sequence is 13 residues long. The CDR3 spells CASSLGHGAEAFF. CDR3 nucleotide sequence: TGTGCCAGCAGCCTGGGGCACGGGGCCGAAGCTTTCTTT.

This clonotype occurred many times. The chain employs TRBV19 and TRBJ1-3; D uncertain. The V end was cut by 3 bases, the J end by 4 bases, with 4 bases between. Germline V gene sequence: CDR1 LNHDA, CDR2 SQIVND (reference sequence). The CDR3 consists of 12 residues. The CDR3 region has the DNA TGTGCCAGTAGTATGGAGGGAAACACCATATATTTT. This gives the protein CASSMEGNTIYF.

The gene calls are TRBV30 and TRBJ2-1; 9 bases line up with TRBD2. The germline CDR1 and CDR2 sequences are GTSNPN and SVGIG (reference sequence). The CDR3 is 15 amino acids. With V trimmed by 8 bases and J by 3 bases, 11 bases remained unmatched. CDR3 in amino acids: CAGMREGRDYNEQFF. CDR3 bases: TGTGCCGGAATGCGGGAGGGCCGGGACTACAATGAGCAGTTCTTC. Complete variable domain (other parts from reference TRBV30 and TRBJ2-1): SQTIHQWPATLVQPVGSPLSLECTVEGTSNPNLYWYRQAAGRGLQLLFYSVGIGQISSEVPQNLSASRPQDRQFILSSKKLLLSDSGFYLCAGMREGRDYNEQFFGPGTRLTVL.

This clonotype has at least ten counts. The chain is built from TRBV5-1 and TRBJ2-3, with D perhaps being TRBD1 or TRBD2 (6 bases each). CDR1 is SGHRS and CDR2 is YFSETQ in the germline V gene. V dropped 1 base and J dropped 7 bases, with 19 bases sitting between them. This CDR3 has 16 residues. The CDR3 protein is CASSLTGAKPGNTQYF. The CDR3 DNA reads TGCGCCAGCAGCTTGACGGGGGCCAAGCCGGGGAATACGCAGTATTTT.

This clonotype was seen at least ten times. CDR3 in amino acids: CASSQQGSGANVLTF. CDR3 nucleotide sequence: TGCGCCAGCAGCCAACAGGGCTCTGGGGCCAACGTCCTGACTTTC. The rearrangement uses TRBV4-3 and TRBJ2-6, with a possible D match to TRBD1 (5 bases). V was trimmed by 2 bases and J by 0 bases, leaving 5 bases between them. The CDR3 sequence is 15 residues long. Germline CDR1 LGHNA, CDR2 YSLEER.

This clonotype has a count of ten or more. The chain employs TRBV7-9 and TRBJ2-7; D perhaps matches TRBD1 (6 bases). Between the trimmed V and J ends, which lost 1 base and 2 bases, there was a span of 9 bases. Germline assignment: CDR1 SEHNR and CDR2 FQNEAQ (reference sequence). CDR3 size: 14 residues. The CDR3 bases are TGTGCCAGCAGCTTAGACAGGGAACCCTACGAGCAGTACTTC. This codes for CASSLDREPYEQYF.

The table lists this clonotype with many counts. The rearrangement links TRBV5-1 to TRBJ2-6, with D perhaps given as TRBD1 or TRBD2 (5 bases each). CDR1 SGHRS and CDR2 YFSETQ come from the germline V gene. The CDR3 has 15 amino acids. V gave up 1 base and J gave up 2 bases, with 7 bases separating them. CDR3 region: CASSLMGAGANVLTF. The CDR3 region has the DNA TGCGCCAGCAGCTTGATGGGGGCTGGGGCCAACGTCCTGACTTTC. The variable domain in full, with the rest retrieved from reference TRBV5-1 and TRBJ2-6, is KAGVTQTPRYLIKTRGQQVTLSCSPISGHRSVSWYQQTPGQGLQFLFEYFSETQRNKGNFPGRFSGRQFSNSRSEMNVSTLELGDSALYLCASSLMGAGANVLTFGAGSRLTVL.

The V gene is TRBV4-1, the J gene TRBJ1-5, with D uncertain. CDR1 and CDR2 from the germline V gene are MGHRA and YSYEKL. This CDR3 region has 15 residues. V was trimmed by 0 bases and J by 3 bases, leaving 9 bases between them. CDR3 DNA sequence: TGCGCCAGCAGCCAAGATCCACAGATCAATCAGCCCCAGCATTTT. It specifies CASSQDPQINQPQHF.

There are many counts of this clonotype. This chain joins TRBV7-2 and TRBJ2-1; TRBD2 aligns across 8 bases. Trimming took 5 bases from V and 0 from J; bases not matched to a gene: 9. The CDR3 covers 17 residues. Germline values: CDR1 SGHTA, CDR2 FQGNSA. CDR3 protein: CASSRSGAPLSYNEQFF. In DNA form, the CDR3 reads TGTGCCAGCAGCCGTAGCGGGGCCCCTCTCTCCTACAATGAGCAGTTCTTC.

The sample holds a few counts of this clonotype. CDR3 in DNA: TGTGCCAGCAGTGGGACTGGCGGGAGTAATGAGCAGTTCTTC. Its translation: CASSGTGGSNEQFF. The V call is TRBV2, the J call TRBJ2-1, with 7 bases aligning to TRBD2. The J segment lost 7 bases and the V segment lost 4 bases, leaving 7 bases of the junction unmatched. Germline-derived CDR1 and CDR2 are SNHLY and FYNNEI. This CDR3 contains 14 residues.

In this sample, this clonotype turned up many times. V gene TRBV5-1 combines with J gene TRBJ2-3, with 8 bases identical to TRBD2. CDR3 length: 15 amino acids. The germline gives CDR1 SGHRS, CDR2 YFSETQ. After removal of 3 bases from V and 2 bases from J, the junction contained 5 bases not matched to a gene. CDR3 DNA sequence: TGCGCCAGCAGCTCGGTAGCGGGACACACAGATACGCAGTATTTT. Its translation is CASSSVAGHTDTQYF.

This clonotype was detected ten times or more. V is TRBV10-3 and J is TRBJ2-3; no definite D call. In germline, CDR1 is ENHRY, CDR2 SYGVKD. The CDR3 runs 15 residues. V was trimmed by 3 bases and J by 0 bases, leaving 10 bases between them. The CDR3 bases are TGTGCCATCAGTGACCCTGGCGGTAGCACAGATACGCAGTATTTT. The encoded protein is CAISDPGGSTDTQYF.